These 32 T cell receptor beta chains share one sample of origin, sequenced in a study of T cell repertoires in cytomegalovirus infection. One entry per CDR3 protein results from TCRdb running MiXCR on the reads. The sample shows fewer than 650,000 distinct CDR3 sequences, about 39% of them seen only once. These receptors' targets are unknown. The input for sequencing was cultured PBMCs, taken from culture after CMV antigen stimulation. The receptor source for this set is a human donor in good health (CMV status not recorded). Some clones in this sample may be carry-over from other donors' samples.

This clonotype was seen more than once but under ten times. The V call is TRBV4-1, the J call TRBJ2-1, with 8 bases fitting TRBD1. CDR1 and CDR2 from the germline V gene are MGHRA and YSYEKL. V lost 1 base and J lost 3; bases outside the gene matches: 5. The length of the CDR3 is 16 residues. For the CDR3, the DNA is TGCGCCAGCAGCCAAGCCGCAGGGGGCGGCTACAATGAGCAGTTCTTC. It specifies CASSQAAGGGYNEQFF.

Here the CDR3 DNA reads TGCGCCAGCAGCCAAGTACAGAATGAAAAACTGTTTTTT. Protein sequence: CASSQVQNEKLFF. The chain carries TRBV4-1 and TRBJ1-4; D is undetermined. Germline CDR1 reads MGHRA; CDR2 reads YSYEKL. The CDR3 is made up of 13 amino acids. V was shortened by 1 base and J by 5 bases, with 5 bases between the two germline ends.

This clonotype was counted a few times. In DNA form, the CDR3 reads TGTGCCAGCAGCCCCACAGGTGGGAATGAGCAGTTCTTC. It codes for CASSPTGGNEQFF. The V gene is TRBV6-6, the J gene TRBJ2-1, with D possibly TRBD1 on 5 matching bases. The germline V gene has CDR1 MNHNY and CDR2 SVGAGI (reference sequence). V was pared by 6 bases and J by 7 bases, with 13 bases between. This CDR3 contains 13 residues.

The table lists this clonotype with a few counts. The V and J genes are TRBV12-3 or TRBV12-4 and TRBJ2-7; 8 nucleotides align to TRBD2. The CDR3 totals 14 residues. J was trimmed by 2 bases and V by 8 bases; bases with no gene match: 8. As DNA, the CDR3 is TGTGCCAGCGTAAAAGCGGGAGCCACCTACGAGCAGTACTTC. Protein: CASVKAGATYEQYF.

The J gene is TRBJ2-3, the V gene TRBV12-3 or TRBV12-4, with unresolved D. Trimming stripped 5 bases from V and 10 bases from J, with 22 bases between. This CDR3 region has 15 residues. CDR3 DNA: TGTGCCAGCAGTCCTGTGGGGTATCAAAGGAATGCGCAGTATTTT. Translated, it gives CASSPVGYQRNAQYF.

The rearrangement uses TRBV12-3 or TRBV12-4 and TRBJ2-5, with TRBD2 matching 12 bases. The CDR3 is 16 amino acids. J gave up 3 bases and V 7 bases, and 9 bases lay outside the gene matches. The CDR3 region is CASTTGLAGFKETQYF. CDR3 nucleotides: TGTGCCAGCACCACGGGACTAGCGGGCTTCAAAGAGACCCAGTACTTC.

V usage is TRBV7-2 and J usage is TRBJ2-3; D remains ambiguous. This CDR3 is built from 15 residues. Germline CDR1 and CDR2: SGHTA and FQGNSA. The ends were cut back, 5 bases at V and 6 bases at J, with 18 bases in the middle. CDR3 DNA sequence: TGTGCCAGCAGCCTGCTGGGCCACCCATCCGATACGCAGTATTTT. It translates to CASSLLGHPSDTQYF.

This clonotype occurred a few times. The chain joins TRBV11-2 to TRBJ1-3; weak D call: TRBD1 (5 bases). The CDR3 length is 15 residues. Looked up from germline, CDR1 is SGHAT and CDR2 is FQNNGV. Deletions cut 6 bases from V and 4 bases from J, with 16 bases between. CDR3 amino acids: CASSSYGRDGNTIYF. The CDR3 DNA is TGTGCCAGCAGTTCCTATGGAAGGGACGGAAACACCATATATTTT.

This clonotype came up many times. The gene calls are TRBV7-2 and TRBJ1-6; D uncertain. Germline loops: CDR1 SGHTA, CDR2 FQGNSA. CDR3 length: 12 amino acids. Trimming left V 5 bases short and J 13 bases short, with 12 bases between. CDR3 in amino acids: CASSAPVLPLHF. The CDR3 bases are TGTGCCAGCAGCGCGCCGGTCCTCCCCCTCCACTTT. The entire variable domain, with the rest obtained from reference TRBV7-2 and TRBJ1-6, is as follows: GAGVSQSPSNKVTEKGKDVELRCDPISGHTALYWYRQSLGQGLEFLIYFQGNSAPDKSGLPSDRFSAERTGGSVSTLTIQRTQQEDSAVYLCASSAPVLPLHFGNGTRLTVT.

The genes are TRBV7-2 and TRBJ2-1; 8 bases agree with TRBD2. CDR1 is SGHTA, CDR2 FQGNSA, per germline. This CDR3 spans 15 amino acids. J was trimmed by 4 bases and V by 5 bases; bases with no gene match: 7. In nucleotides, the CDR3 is TGTGCCAGCAGCACCGAAGCGGGGGAATACAATGAGCAGTTCTTC. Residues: CASSTEAGEYNEQFF.

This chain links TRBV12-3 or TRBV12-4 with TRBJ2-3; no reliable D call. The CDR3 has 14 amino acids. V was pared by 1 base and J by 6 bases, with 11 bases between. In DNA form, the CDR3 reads TGTGCCAGCAGTTTAGATACCCAGAAGGATACGCAGTATTTT. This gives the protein CASSLDTQKDTQYF.

The CDR3 region has the DNA TGTGCCATTCCCAGGGACCCACATGGCTACACCTTC. Protein: CAIPRDPHGYTF. J is TRBJ1-2 and V is TRBV10-3; possibly TRBD1 for D (5 bases). This CDR3 has 12 residues. V lost 9 bases, J lost 6 bases, and 14 bases lay in between. Germline loops: CDR1 ENHRY, CDR2 SYGVKD.

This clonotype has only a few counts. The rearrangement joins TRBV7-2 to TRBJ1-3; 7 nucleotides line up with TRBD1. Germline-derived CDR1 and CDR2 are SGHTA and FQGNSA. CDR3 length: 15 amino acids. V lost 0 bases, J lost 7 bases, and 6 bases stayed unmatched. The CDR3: CASSLAGQSRNTIYF. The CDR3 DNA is TGTGCCAGCAGCTTAGCGGGACAGTCAAGGAACACCATATATTTT. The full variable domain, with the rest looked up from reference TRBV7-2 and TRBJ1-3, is GAGVSQSPSNKVTEKGKDVELRCDPISGHTALYWYRQSLGQGLEFLIYFQGNSAPDKSGLPSDRFSAERTGGSVSTLTIQRTQQEDSAVYLCASSLAGQSRNTIYFGEGSWLTVV.

CDR3 in DNA: TGCGCCAGCAGTTCCCAGGGACCCCCTGGACTCTACTACACCTTC. It is translated as CASSSQGPPGLYYTF. This chain uses TRBV5-1 with TRBJ1-2, with a weak D call TRBD1 (5 bases). V gave up 5 bases and J gave up 10 bases, with 24 bases separating them. Germline CDR1 is SGHRS and CDR2 is YFSETQ. CDR3 length equals 15 residues.

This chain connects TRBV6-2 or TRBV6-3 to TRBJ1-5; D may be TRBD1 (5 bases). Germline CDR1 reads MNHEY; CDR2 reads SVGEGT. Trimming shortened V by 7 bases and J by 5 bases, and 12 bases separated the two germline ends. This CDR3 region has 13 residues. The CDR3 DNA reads TGTGCCAGCAACACGCGGGGGGATCAGCCCCAGCATTTT. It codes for CASNTRGDQPQHF.

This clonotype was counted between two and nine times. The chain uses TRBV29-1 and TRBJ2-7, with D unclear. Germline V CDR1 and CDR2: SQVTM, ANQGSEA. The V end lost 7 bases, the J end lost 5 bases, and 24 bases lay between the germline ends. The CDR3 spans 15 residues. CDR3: CSASSPNHDRHEQYF. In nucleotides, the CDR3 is TGCAGCGCATCGAGTCCAAATCACGATAGACACGAGCAGTACTTC.

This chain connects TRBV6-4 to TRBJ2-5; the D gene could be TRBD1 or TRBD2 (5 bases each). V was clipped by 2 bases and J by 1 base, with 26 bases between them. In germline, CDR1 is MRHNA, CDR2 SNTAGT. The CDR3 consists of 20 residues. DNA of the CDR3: TGTGCCAGCAGTGACCCGAAAGGGTCCTATCCGGGGACCCCCCAAGAGACCCAGTACTTC. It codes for CASSDPKGSYPGTPQETQYF.

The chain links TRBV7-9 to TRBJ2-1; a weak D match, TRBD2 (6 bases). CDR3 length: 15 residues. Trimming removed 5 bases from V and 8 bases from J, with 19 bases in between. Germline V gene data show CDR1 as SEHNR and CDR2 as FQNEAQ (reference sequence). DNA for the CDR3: TGTGCCAGCAGCCCCTCGGGGCAGGGAGGCGATGAGCAGTTCTTC. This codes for CASSPSGQGGDEQFF. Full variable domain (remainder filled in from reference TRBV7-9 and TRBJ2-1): DTGVSQNPRHKITKRGQNVTFRCDPISEHNRLYWYRQTLGQGPEFLTYFQNEAQLEKSRLLSDRFSAERPKGSFSTLEIQRTEQGDSAMYLCASSPSGQGGDEQFFGPGTRLTVL.

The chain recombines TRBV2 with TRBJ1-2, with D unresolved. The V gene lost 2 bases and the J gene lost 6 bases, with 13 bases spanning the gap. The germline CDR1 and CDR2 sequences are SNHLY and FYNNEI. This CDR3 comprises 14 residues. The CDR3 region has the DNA TGTGCCAGCAGTGAATCCGCGCAGGTTAATGGCTACACCTTC. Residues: CASSESAQVNGYTF.

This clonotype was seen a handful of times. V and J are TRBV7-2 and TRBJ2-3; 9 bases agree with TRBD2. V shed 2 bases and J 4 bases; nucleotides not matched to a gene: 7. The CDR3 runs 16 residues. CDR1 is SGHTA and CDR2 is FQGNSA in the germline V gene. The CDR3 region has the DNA TGTGCCAGCAGCTTAAGTCAGCGGGGGGTAGCAGATACGCAGTATTTT. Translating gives CASSLSQRGVADTQYF.

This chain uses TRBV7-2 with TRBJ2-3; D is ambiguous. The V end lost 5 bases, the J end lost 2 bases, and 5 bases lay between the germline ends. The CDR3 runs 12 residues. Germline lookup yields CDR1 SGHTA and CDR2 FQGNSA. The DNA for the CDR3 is TGTGCCAGCAGCGTTCTCACAGATACGCAGTATTTT. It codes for CASSVLTDTQYF.

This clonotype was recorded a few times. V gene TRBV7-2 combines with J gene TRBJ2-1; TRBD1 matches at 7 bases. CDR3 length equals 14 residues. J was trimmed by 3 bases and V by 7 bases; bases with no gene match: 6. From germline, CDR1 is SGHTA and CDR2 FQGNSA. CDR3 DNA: TGTGCCAGCACCGTACAGGGGAGCTACAATGAGCAGTTCTTC. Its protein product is CASTVQGSYNEQFF.

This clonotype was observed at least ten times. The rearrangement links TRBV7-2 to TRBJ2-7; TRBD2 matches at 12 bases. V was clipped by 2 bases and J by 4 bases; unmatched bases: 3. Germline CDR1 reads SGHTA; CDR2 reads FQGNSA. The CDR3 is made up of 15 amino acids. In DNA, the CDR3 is TGTGCCAGCAGCTTACCGACTAGCGGGAGTTACGAGCAGTACTTC. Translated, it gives CASSLPTSGSYEQYF.

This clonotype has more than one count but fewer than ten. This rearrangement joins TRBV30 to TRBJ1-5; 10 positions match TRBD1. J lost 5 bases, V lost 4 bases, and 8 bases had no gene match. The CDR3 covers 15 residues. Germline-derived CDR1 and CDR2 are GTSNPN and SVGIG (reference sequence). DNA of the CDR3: TGTGCCTGGACCCGGACAGGGGGAGTCGATCAGCCCCAGCATTTT. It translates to CAWTRTGGVDQPQHF.

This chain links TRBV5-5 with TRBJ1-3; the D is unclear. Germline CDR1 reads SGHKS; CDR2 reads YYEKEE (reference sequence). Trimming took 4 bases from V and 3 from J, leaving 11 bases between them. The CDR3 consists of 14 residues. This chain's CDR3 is CASSPEGIGNTIYF. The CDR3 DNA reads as TGTGCCAGCAGCCCGGAGGGTATTGGAAACACCATATATTTT.

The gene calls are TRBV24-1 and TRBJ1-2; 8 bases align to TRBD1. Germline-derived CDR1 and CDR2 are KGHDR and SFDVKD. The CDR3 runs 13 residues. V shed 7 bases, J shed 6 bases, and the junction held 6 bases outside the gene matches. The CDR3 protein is CATRGRGHHGYTF. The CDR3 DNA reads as TGTGCCACCAGGGGCAGGGGGCACCATGGCTACACCTTC.

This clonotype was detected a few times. The CDR3 nucleotides are TGTGCCAGCAGTCAACAGGGGGCGGATACGCAGTATTTT. Its protein is CASSQQGADTQYF. The chain couples TRBV27 to TRBJ2-3; 9 bases align to TRBD1. The junction had 3 bases not matched to a gene; V was cut back by 5 bases and J by 6 bases. There are 13 residues in the CDR3. Germline V CDR1 and CDR2: MNHEY, SMNVEV (reference sequence).

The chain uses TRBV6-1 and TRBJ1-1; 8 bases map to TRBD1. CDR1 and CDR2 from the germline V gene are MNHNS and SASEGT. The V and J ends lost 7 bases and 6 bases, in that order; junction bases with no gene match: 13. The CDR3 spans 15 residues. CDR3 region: CASTQQGGLGAEAFF. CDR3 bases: TGTGCCAGCACTCAACAGGGGGGATTAGGCGCTGAAGCTTTCTTT.

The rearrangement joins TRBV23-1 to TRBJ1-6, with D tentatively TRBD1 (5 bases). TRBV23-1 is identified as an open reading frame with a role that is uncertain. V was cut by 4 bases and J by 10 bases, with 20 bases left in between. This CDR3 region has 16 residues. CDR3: CASSREGRVRGSPLHF. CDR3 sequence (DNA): TGCGCCAGCAGTCGAGAGGGGAGGGTACGAGGATCACCCCTCCACTTT.

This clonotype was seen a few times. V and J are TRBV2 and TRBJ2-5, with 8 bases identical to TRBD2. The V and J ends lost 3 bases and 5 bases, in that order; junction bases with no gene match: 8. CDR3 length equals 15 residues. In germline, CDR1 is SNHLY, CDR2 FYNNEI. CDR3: CASSENGGARETQYF. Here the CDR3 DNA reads TGTGCCAGCAGTGAGAACGGGGGGGCCCGGGAGACCCAGTACTTC. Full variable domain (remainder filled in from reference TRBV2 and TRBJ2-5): EPEVTQTPSHQVTQMGQEVILRCVPISNHLYFYWYRQILGQKVEFLVSFYNNEISEKSEIFDDQFSVERPDGSNFTLKIRSTKLEDSAMYFCASSENGGARETQYFGPGTRLLVL.

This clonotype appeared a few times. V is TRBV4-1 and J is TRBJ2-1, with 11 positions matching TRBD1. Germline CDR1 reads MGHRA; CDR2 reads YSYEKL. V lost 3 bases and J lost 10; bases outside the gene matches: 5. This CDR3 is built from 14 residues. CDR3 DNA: TGCGCCAGCAGCCACGGACAGGGGGCGGGGGAGCAGTTCTTC. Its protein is CASSHGQGAGEQFF.

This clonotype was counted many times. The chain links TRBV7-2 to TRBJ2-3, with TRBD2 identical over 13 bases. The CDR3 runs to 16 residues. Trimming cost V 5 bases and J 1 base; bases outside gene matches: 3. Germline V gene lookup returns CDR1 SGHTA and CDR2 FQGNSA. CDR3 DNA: TGTGCCAGCAGCGCTACTAGCGGGGGGGGCACAGATACGCAGTATTTT. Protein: CASSATSGGGTDTQYF.